This is a list of T cell receptor beta chains from one sample in a study of cytomegalovirus exposure and HLA in healthy donors. Profiling relied on immunoSEQ multiplex PCR, and the TCRdb table lists in-frame clones only, not all of them. The sample yields roughly 140,000 clones, about 64% seen once. The specimen was PBMCs. These receptors originate from a woman aged 60-75 years in good health and CMV-seropositive. The CDR3 runs from the conserved cysteine through the conserved F or W. A D gene is named only where the DNA matches it firmly. Rows give clone size only sometimes, using once, few, many, or a class for an expanded clone.

TRBD1 | TRBJ2-7 | TRBV28 | - | 18 | CASSPAGGTGGTLAGVYF | TGTGCCAGCAGCCCCGCAGGGGGGACAGGGGGCACCCTAGCGGGAGTATACTTC
- | TRBJ2-7 | TRBV7-7 | - | 13 | CASSLAPAYEQYF | TGTGCCAGCAGCCTAGCACCAGCCTACGAGCAGTACTTC
- | TRBJ1-1 | TRBV2 | - | 13 | CASSVTGYTEAFF | TGTGCCAGCAGTGTTACAGGGTACACTGAAGCTTTCTTT
TRBD2 | TRBJ2-5 | TRBV7-2 | - | 15 | CASSLELGGGETQYF | TGTGCCAGCAGCTTAGAGTTGGGGGGGGGAGAGACCCAGTACTTC
TRBD2 | TRBJ2-3 | TRBV7-2 | - | 17 | CASSLVGRARGTDTQYF | TGTGCCAGCAGCTTAGTCGGGAGGGCCCGGGGGACAGATACGCAGTATTTT
TRBD1 | TRBJ2-7 | TRBV5-4 | - | 15 | CASSLGGQGAYEQYF | TGTGCCAGCAGCTTGGGGGGACAGGGGGCCTACGAGCAGTACTTC
TRBD1 | TRBJ1-4 | TRBV27 | few | 15 | CASSLMGQGSEKLFF | TGTGCCAGCAGTTTAATGGGACAGGGGTCGGAAAAACTGTTTTTT
- | TRBJ1-2 | TRBV28 | few | 14 | CASTRGVGDYGYTF | TGTGCCAGCACCCGGGGGGTAGGGGACTATGGCTACACCTTC
TRBD1 | TRBJ1-4 | TRBV30 | few | 14 | CAWRNTGGNEKLFF | TGTGCCTGGAGGAACACAGGGGGCAATGAAAAACTGTTTTTT
TRBD1 | TRBJ2-1 | TRBV2 | - | 14 | CASTRQGGDNEQFF | TGTGCCAGCACCAGACAGGGGGGGGACAATGAGCAGTTCTTC
TRBD2 | TRBJ2-1 | TRBV7-2 | few | 16 | CASSLIGPSGNNEQFF | TGTGCCAGCAGCTTAATCGGGCCTAGCGGGAATAATGAGCAGTTCTTC
- | TRBJ2-1 | TRBV28 | - | 15 | CASSLRRGHSSEQFF | TGTGCCAGCAGTTTGAGGCGGGGCCACTCGAGTGAGCAGTTCTTC
- | TRBJ2-7 | TRBV28 | once | 14 | CASSQPGHGYEQYF | TGTGCCAGCAGTCAACCGGGACACGGCTACGAGCAGTACTTC
TRBD1 | TRBJ1-2 | TRBV7-8 | - | 16 | CASTSMSQGARDGYTF | TGTGCCAGCACCTCGATGTCCCAGGGGGCGCGAGATGGCTACACCTTC
TRBD1 | TRBJ1-3 | TRBV4-2 | - | 15 | CASSRGQGFRNTIYF | TGTGCCAGCAGCCGGGGACAGGGGTTCAGAAACACCATATATTTT
TRBD1 | TRBJ2-2 | TRBV2 | - | 14 | CASRNGQGIGELFF | TGTGCCAGCAGGAACGGACAGGGAATCGGGGAGCTGTTTTTT
TRBD1 | TRBJ1-1 | TRBV7-9 | few | 16 | CASSKGGDRANTEAFF | TGTGCCAGCAGCAAGGGGGGGGACAGGGCGAACACTGAAGCTTTCTTT
- | TRBJ2-1 | TRBV19 | - | 15 | CASSISGTAYNEQFF | TGTGCCAGTAGTATTAGCGGGACAGCCTACAATGAGCAGTTCTTC
- | TRBJ1-5 | TRBV19 | - | 14 | CASSITQNNQPQHF | TGTGCCAGTAGTATTACCCAGAACAATCAGCCCCAGCATTTT
TRBD2 | TRBJ2-3 | TRBV10-3 | - | 18 | CAIKGSGTSGSSTDTQYF | TGTGCCATCAAGGGTTCTGGGACTAGCGGGAGTAGCACAGATACGCAGTATTTT
- | TRBJ1-5 | TRBV7-8 | - | 16 | CASSPTQTGFNQPQHF | TGTGCCAGCAGCCCTACACAAACAGGGTTCAATCAGCCCCAGCATTTT
- | TRBJ2-1 | TRBV7-8 | - | 10 | CARSWHEQFF | TGTGCCAGATCCTGGCATGAGCAGTTCTTC
- | TRBJ2-3 | TRBV6-5 | - | 13 | CATFSGVMDTQYF | TGTGCCACCTTTAGCGGAGTGATGGATACGCAGTATTTT
- | TRBJ1-3 | TRBV5-1 | - | 18 | CASSLAPGGGHPGDTIYF | TGCGCCAGCAGCTTGGCCCCGGGAGGCGGACACCCTGGAGACACCATATATTTT